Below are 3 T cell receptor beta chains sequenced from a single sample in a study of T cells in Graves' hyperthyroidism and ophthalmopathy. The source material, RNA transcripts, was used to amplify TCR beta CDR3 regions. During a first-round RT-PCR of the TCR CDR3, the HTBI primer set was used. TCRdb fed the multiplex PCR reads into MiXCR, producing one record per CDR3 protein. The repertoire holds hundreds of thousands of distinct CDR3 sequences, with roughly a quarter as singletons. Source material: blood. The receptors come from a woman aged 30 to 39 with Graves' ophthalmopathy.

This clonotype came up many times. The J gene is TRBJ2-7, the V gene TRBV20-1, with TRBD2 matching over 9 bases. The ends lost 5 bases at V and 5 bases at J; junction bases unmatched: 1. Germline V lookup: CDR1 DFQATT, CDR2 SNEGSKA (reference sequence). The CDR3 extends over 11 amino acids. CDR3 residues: CSASSGDEQYF. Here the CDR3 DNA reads TGCAGTGCTTCTAGCGGGGACGAGCAGTACTTC.

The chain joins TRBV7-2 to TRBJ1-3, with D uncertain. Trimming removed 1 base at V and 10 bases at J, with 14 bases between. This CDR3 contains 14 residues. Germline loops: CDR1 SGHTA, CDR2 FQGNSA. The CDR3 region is CASSLGSPPVTIYF. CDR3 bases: TGTGCCAGCAGCTTAGGGTCCCCCCCGGTGACCATATATTTT.

CDR3: CASSKGQGVFRPEAFF. In DNA, the CDR3 is TGTGCCAGCAGTAAAGGACAGGGGGTCTTTCGTCCTGAAGCTTTCTTT. This chain connects TRBV6-1 to TRBJ1-1, with 10 bases lining up with TRBD1. CDR3 length: 16 residues. Germline V gene lookup returns CDR1 MNHNS and CDR2 SASEGT. V lost 5 bases to trimming and J lost 6 bases; unmatched junction nucleotides: 12.